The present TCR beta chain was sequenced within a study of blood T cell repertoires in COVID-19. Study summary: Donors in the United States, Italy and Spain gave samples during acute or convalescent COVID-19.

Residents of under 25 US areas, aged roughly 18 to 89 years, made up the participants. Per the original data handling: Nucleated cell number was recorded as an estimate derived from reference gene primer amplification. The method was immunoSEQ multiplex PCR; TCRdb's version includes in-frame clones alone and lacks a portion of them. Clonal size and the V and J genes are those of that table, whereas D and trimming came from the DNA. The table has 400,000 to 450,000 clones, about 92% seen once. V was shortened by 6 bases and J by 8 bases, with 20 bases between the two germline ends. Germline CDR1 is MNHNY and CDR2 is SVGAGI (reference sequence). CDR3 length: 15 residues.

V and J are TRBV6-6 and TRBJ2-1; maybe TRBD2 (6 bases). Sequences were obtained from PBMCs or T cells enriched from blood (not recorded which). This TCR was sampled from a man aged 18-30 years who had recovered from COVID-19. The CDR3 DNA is TGTGCCAGCAGAAGATCGGATCGGGAGTCCGATGAGCAGTTCTTC. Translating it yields CASRRSDRESDEQFF.